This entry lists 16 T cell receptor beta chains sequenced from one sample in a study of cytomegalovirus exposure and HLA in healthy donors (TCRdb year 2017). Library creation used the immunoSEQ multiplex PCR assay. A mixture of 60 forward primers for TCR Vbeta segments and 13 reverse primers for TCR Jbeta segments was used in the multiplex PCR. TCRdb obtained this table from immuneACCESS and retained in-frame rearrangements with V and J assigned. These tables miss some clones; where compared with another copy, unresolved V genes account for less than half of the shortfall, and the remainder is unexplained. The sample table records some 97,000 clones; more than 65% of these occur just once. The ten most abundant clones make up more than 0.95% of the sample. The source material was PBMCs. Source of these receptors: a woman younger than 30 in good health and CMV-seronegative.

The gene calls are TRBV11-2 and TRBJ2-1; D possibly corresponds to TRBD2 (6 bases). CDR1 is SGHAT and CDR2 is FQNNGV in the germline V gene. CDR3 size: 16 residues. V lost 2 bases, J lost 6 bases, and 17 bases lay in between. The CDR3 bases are TGTGCCAGCAGCTTATTCGGGGAACTAGCCGGCAATGAGCAGTTCTTC. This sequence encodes CASSLFGELAGNEQFF. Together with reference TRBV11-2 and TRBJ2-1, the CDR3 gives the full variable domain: EAGVAQSPRYKIIEKRQSVAFWCNPISGHATLYWYQQILGQGPKLLIQFQNNGVVDDSQLPKDRFSAERLKGVDSTLKIQPAKLEDSAVYLCASSLFGELAGNEQFFGPGTRLTVL.

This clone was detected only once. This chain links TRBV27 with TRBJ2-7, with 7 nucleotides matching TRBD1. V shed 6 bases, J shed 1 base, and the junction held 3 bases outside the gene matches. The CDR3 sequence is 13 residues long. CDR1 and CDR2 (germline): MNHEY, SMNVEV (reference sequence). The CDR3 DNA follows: TGTGCCAGCAGCTACAGGGGTTCCTACGAGCAGTACTTC. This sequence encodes CASSYRGSYEQYF.

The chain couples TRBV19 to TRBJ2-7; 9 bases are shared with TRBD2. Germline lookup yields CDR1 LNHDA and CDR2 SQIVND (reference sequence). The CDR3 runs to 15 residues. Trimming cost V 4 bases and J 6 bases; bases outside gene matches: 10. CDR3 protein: CASSRGSGGYGEQYF. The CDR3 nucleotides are TGTGCCAGTAGTAGGGGTAGCGGGGGTTACGGCGAGCAGTACTTC.

Written as DNA, the CDR3 is TGTGCCTGGAGTCGAGGACAGGGCTGGTCACCCCTCCACTTT. Protein product: CAWSRGQGWSPLHF. V is TRBV30 and J is TRBJ1-6; 8 bases map to TRBD1. Germline CDR1 is GTSNPN and CDR2 is SVGIG (reference sequence). This CDR3 is 14 amino acids long. J was trimmed by 10 bases and V by 2 bases; bases with no gene match: 7.

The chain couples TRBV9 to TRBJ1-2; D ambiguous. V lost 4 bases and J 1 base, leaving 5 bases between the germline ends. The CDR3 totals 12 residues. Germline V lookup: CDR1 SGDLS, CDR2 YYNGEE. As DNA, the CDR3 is TGTGCCAGCAGCCCGAGTAACTATGGCTACACCTTC. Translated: CASSPSNYGYTF.

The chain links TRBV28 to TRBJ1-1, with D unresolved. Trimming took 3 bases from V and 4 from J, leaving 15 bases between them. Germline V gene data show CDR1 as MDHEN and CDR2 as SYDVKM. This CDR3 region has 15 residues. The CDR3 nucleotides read TGTGCCAGCAGTTTTTTAATATCGGGGAGCACTGAAGCTTTCTTT. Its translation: CASSFLISGSTEAFF.

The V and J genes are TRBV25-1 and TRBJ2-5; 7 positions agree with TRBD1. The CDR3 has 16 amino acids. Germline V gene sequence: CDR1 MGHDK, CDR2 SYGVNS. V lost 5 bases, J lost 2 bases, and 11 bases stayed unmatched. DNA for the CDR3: TGTGCCAGCAGTCTTATAAGTGCCAGGGGGCAAGAGACCCAGTACTTC. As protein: CASSLISARGQETQYF.

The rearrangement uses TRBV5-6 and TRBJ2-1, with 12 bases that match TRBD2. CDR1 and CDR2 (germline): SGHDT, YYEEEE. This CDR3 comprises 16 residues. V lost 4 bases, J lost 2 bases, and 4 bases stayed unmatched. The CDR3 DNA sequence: TGTGCCAGCAGCCTGAGACTAGCGGGGGCCTACAATGAGCAGTTCTTC. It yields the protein CASSLRLAGAYNEQFF.

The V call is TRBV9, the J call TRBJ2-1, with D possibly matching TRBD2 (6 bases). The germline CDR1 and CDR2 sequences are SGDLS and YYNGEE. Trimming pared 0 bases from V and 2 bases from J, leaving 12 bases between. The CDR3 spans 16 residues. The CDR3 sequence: CASSVVGGGAYNEQFF. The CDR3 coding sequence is TGTGCCAGCAGCGTAGTGGGGGGAGGAGCCTACAATGAGCAGTTCTTC.

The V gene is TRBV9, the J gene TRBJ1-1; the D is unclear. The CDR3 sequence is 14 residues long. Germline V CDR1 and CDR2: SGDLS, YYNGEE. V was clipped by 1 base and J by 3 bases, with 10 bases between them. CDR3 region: CASSVSTQYTEAFF. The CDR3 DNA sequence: TGTGCCAGCAGCGTAAGTACGCAGTACACTGAAGCTTTCTTT.

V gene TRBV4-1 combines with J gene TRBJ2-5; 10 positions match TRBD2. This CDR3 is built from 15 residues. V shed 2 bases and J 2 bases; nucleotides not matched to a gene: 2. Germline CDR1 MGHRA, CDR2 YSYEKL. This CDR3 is CASSQIAGGQETQYF. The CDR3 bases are TGCGCCAGCAGCCAAATAGCGGGGGGACAAGAGACCCAGTACTTC.

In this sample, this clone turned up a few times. The CDR3, as DNA: TGTGCCAGCAGCCCCGACGAGGGTAGAAACTATGGCTACACCTTC. This translates into CASSPDEGRNYGYTF. The chain uses TRBV5-4 and TRBJ1-2; D not certain. In germline, CDR1 is SGHNT, CDR2 YYREEE (reference sequence). This CDR3 has 15 amino acids. V was cut by 4 bases and J by 2 bases, with 15 bases left in between.

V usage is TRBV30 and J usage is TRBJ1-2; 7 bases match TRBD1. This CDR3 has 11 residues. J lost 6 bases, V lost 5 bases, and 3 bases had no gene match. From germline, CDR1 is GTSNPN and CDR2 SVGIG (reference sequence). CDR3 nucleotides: TGTGCCTGGTCAGGGGGGAATGGCTACACCTTC. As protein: CAWSGGNGYTF.

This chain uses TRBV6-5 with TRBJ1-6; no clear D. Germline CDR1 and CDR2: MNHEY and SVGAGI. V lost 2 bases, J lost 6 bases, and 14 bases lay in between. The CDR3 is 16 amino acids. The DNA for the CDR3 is TGTGCCAGCAGTTACGGCCGAGGCTCTCCTAATTCACCCCTCCACTTT. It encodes CASSYGRGSPNSPLHF.

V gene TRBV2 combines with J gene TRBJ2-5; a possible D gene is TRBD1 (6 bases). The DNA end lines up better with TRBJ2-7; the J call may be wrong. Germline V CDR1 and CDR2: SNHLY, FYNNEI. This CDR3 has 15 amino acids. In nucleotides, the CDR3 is TGTGCCAGCAGTCGGCGCAGGGGCGATACCTACGAGCAGTACTTC. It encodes CASSRRRGDTYEQYF.

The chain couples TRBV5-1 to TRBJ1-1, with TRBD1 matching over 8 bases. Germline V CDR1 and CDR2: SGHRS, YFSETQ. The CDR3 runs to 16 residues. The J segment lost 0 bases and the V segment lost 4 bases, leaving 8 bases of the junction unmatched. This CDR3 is CASSRAADRVNTEAFF. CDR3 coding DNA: TGCGCCAGCAGCCGCGCGGCGGACAGGGTGAACACTGAAGCTTTCTTT.